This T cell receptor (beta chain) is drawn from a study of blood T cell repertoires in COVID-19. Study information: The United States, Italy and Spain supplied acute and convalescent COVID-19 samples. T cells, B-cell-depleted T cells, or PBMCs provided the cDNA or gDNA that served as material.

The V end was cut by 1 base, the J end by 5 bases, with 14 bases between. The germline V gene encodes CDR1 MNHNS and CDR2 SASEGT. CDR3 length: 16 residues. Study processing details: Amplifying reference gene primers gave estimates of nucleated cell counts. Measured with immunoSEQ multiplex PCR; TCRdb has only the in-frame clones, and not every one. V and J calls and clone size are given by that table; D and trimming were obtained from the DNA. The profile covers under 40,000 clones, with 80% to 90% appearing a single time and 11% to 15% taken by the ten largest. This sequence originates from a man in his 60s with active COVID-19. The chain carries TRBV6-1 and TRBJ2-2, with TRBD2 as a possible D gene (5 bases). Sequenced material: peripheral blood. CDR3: CASSEGRRGWTGELFF. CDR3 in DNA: TGTGCCAGCAGTGAAGGGCGTCGGGGATGGACCGGGGAGCTGTTTTTT.